The 21 T cell receptor beta chains below come from one sample, sequenced in a study of immune cell composition in non-small cell lung cancer. Using immunoSEQ multiplex PCR, the repertoire was profiled, and TCRdb retains in-frame clones only, with some absent. The sample has about 8,000 clones; roughly three quarters are singletons. The sequenced sample consisted of lung tumor tissue. The receptor set was obtained from a human donor with non-small cell lung cancer.

The V and J genes are TRBV5-4 and TRBJ2-7; 10 bases match TRBD1. Germline V lookup: CDR1 SGHNT, CDR2 YYREEE (reference sequence). The CDR3 is made up of 16 amino acids. V was clipped by 3 bases and J by 0 bases; unmatched bases: 6. Here the CDR3 DNA reads TGTGCCAGCAGCTCCCCGGGACAGGGGTCCTCCTACGAGCAGTACTTC. Translating gives CASSSPGQGSSYEQYF.

The CDR3 protein is CASSLQVFNTEAFF. CDR3 bases: TGTGCCAGCAGCTTACAGGTTTTCAACACTGAAGCTTTCTTT. The gene calls are TRBV5-5 and TRBJ1-1; TRBD1 is a possible D gene (5 bases). This CDR3 is 14 amino acids long. Trimming left V 2 bases short and J 2 bases short, with 10 bases between. Germline CDR1 and CDR2: SGHKS and YYEKEE (reference sequence).

The chain recombines TRBV27 with TRBJ1-2; unclear D gene. Germline V gives CDR1 MNHEY, CDR2 SMNVEV (reference sequence). Trimming pared 5 bases from V and 2 bases from J, leaving 12 bases between. This CDR3 has 14 amino acids. As DNA, the CDR3 is TGTGCCAGCAGTCCCTCGGCATTCAACTATGGCTACACCTTC. Translating gives CASSPSAFNYGYTF.

A single count supports this clone. The genes are TRBV18 and TRBJ2-7; possible D gene TRBD1, 7 bases. Trimming took 5 bases from V and 5 from J, leaving 22 bases between them. The CDR3 has 16 residues. Per germline, CDR1 KGHSH and CDR2 LQKENI. The CDR3 loop reads CASSLVMDGGGHEQYF. The CDR3 DNA is TGTGCCAGCTCATTAGTAATGGACGGAGGGGGCCACGAGCAGTACTTC.

The J gene is TRBJ1-2, the V gene TRBV9; D not certain. Trimming took 2 bases from V and 4 from J, leaving 15 bases between them. CDR1 and CDR2 from the germline V gene are SGDLS and YYNGEE. This CDR3 is built from 15 residues. The chain's CDR3 is CASSVRTEMSYGYTF. In DNA form, the CDR3 reads TGTGCCAGCAGCGTTAGGACGGAGATGAGCTATGGCTACACCTTC.

This chain connects TRBV10-3 to TRBJ2-3; D unresolved. This CDR3 has 15 residues. V lost 4 bases to trimming and J lost 0 bases, with 11 bases between them. CDR1 ENHRY and CDR2 SYGVKD come from the germline V gene. The CDR3 DNA sequence: TGTGCCATCAGTGGGGCTGCTTCTAGCACAGATACGCAGTATTTT. It specifies CAISGAASSTDTQYF.

The CDR3 loop reads CASRQGPHTEAFF. The DNA of the CDR3 is TGTGCCAGCAGGCAGGGGCCACACACTGAAGCTTTCTTT. The rearrangement links TRBV6-5 to TRBJ1-1; D is perhaps TRBD1 (6 bases). The V end lost 6 bases, the J end lost 3 bases, and 11 bases lay between the germline ends. This CDR3 region has 13 residues. Germline CDR1 MNHEY, CDR2 SVGAGI.

The rearrangement joins TRBV5-6 to TRBJ2-1, with 9 positions matching TRBD2. CDR3 length: 16 residues. Germline loops: CDR1 SGHDT, CDR2 YYEEEE. Trimming took 4 bases from V and 4 from J; bases not matched to a gene: 9. CDR3 sequence: CASSREAGGQYNEQFF. The CDR3 nucleotides read TGTGCCAGCAGCCGCGAAGCGGGGGGACAATACAATGAGCAGTTCTTC. Looking up the rest from reference TRBV5-6 and TRBJ2-1 gives the full variable domain: DAGVTQSPTHLIKTRGQQVTLRCSPKSGHDTVSWYQQALGQGPQFIFQYYEEEERQRGNFPDRFSGHQFPNYSSELNVNALLLGDSALYLCASSREAGGQYNEQFFGPGTRLTVL.

The chain uses TRBV7-9 and TRBJ2-1; D is possibly TRBD1 (6 bases). The CDR3 consists of 14 residues. The V gene lost 5 bases and the J gene lost 4 bases, with 12 bases spanning the gap. Germline loops: CDR1 SEHNR, CDR2 FQNEAQ (reference sequence). CDR3 DNA sequence: TGTGCCAGCAGCCCTCTTAGGGGGTACAATGAGCAGTTCTTC. Amino acid sequence: CASSPLRGYNEQFF.

The V call is TRBV6-8, the J call TRBJ2-7, with D perhaps matching TRBD1 or TRBD2 (5 bases each). V lost 3 bases to trimming and J lost 2 bases, with 8 bases between them. The CDR3 contains 13 residues. Germline V CDR1 and CDR2: MNHGY, SAAAGT. CDR3 residues: CASSYQGPYEQYF. CDR3 DNA: TGTGCCAGCAGTTATCAGGGACCCTACGAGCAGTACTTC.

This chain joins TRBV6-6 and TRBJ1-3; TRBD1 is a possible D gene (6 bases). The germline gives CDR1 MNHNY, CDR2 SVGAGI (reference sequence). The length of the CDR3 is 15 residues. V lost 0 bases and J lost 5, with 11 bases in between. CDR3 in DNA: TGTGCCAGCAGTTACTCGTTGGGGGCGCGAAACACCATATATTTT. Translation: CASSYSLGARNTIYF.

This sequence joins TRBV7-8 and TRBJ1-5; D is uncertain. The CDR3 loop spans 16 amino acids. Trimming removed 1 base at V and 0 bases at J, with 10 bases between. Germline V gene data show CDR1 as SGHVS and CDR2 as FQNEAQ. CDR3 coding DNA: TGTGCCAGCAGCTTAGAGGGAGGATTTAGCAATCAGCCCCAGCATTTT. Amino acid sequence: CASSLEGGFSNQPQHF.

The chain joins TRBV4-3 to TRBJ1-6; D gene ambiguous. Germline CDR1 and CDR2: LGHNA and YSLEER. The V end was cut by 0 bases, the J end by 7 bases, with 13 bases between. This CDR3 is 16 amino acids long. CDR3 sequence: CASSQDRNSQNSPLHF. DNA of the CDR3: TGCGCCAGCAGCCAAGATAGGAACAGTCAGAATTCACCCCTCCACTTT.

This clone was seen only once. The rearrangement uses TRBV5-4 and TRBJ1-1; D is uncertain. CDR1 and CDR2 (germline): SGHNT, YYREEE (reference sequence). With 4 bases removed from V and 6 bases from J, the gap between germline ends came to 19 bases. The CDR3 runs 15 residues. The CDR3 sequence is CASSQVHSPDAEAFF. The CDR3 DNA is TGTGCCAGCAGCCAAGTACACTCCCCCGACGCTGAAGCTTTCTTT.

This chain links TRBV28 with TRBJ2-1; TRBD2 matches 7 bases. CDR1 MDHEN and CDR2 SYDVKM come from the germline V gene. This CDR3 spans 15 amino acids. V dropped 6 bases and J dropped 3; count of bases not matched to a gene: 8. CDR3 sequence reads: CASSISGVYYNEQFF. The CDR3 DNA sequence: TGTGCCAGCAGCATAAGCGGGGTATACTACAATGAGCAGTTCTTC.

This rearrangement joins TRBV5-1 to TRBJ1-4; D ambiguous. The CDR3 spans 17 residues. Germline-derived CDR1 and CDR2 are SGHRS and YFSETQ. V lost 0 bases and J 0 bases, leaving 12 bases between the germline ends. The CDR3 DNA sequence: TGCGCCAGCAGCTTGGCGGGAAGGACCGCAACTAATGAAAAACTGTTTTTT. Protein product: CASSLAGRTATNEKLFF.

V gene TRBV4-3 combines with J gene TRBJ2-3; TRBD2 is a possible D gene (5 bases). The CDR3 is 15 residues long. Trimming took 5 bases from V and 0 from J, leaving 12 bases between them. The V gene's germline CDR1 is LGHNA and CDR2 YSLEER. CDR3 DNA sequence: TGCGCCAGCAGCAGGAGGCTAGATAGCACAGATACGCAGTATTTT. Translating it yields CASSRRLDSTDTQYF.

The chain couples TRBV7-2 to TRBJ1-6; TRBD1 agrees at 7 bases. The CDR3 length is 15 residues. The germline V gene encodes CDR1 SGHTA and CDR2 FQGNSA. The V gene end was trimmed by 5 bases and the J gene end by 7 bases; junction bases not matched to a gene: 8. CDR3 DNA: TGTGCCAGCAGCCCCGAGGGGGCGTGGAATTCACCCCTCCACTTT. Amino acids: CASSPEGAWNSPLHF.

The chain recombines TRBV18 with TRBJ1-2, with no clear D. The V gene's germline CDR1 is KGHSH and CDR2 LQKENI. The V gene lost 5 bases and the J gene lost 8 bases, with 18 bases spanning the gap. This CDR3 comprises 14 residues. In DNA, the CDR3 is TGTGCCAGCTCAGCCCTGGCTGCGGCCGAAGGCTACACCTTC. This gives the protein CASSALAAAEGYTF.

The rearrangement uses TRBV5-8 and TRBJ1-1; D might be TRBD1 (6 bases). Germline CDR1 SGHTS, CDR2 YDEGEE. With 5 bases removed from V and 1 base from J, the gap between germline ends came to 9 bases. The CDR3 length is 13 residues. CDR3 amino acids: CASRGTRNTEAFF. CDR3 DNA sequence: TGTGCCAGCAGGGGGACAAGGAACACTGAAGCTTTCTTT.

The chain combines TRBV28 with TRBJ2-6, with 9 bases that match TRBD1. This CDR3 is 17 amino acids long. The germline V gene encodes CDR1 MDHEN and CDR2 SYDVKM. The V and J ends lost 4 bases and 0 bases, in that order; junction bases with no gene match: 4. CDR3 bases: TGTGCCAGCAGTTCCGGACAGGGGTTCTCTGGGGCCAACGTCCTGACTTTC. This codes for CASSSGQGFSGANVLTF.